This T cell receptor beta chain appears in the sequencing data of a study of shared clonotypes between healthy human individuals (dated by TCRdb to 2020 to 2022). Context from the whole study: A few men and two women, aged 18 to 49 years, made up the cohort. For each donor, CD4 naive and CD4 memory were each run on three plates, CD8 naive on two plates, and CD8 memory on one plate. To estimate repertoire size and how much clonotypes are shared between individuals, the study performed deep sequencing of blood TCR repertoires from roughly five healthy adults. Libraries were prepared and TCR repertoires were sequenced by different laboratories using diverse techniques, in order to increase sequencing depth and limit assay-specific biases. Per donor, leukapheresis produced somewhere between about 0.94 and 9.5 billion PBMCs. Study-level results and caveats: Sampling was restricted to blood, and TCR repertoires in tissue are likely to differ from TCR repertoires in blood. Even with the large sequencing depth, rarefaction of the sorted-subset datasets indicated that sequencing was incomplete. Compared with non-shared clonotypes, the clonotypes found in all four sorted-subset donors had higher generation probabilities. Pairwise subsampling led to the expectation that sequencing depth would affect the degree of clonotype sharing among donors. Because the study included only a small number of donors, the genetic and exposure-history diversity represented was limited. Around 5.4% of naive CD4, 3.5% of naive CD8, approximately 2.2% of memory CD4, and 0.4% of memory CD8 clonotypes were shared across several donors. Larger estimated clonotype richness was generally found for naive subsets than for memory subsets.

CD8 naive samples were CD45RO-negative cells positively selected for CCR7, giving a CD45RA+CCR7+ population that excluded TemRA cells. Healthy HIV-negative adults with no recently reported acute infections or vaccinations were included as donors. Only Caucasian adults living in Nashville, Tennessee, USA were represented among the donors. After blood collection by leukapheresis, PBMCs were isolated using Ficoll-Histopaque density gradient centrifugation and then cryopreserved in the vapor phase of liquid nitrogen. Purity and quantity of every magnetically sorted T cell population were checked by analytical flow cytometry. Genomic DNA was isolated from each sorted fraction and quantified by UV absorbance on a Nanodrop 2000c. Using the deep immunoSEQ assay, multiplex PCR amplified TCR CDR3 regions from genomic DNA. Extracted genomic DNA from each cell subset was distributed evenly across all wells of several immunoSEQ 96-well plates, and each plate was treated as a replicate. For sorted subsets, 150 to 200 ng genomic DNA, equal to about 30,000 T cell genomes, was loaded into each replicate PCR. Purified libraries were measured with a Qubit 3.0 fluorometer, size-checked on a Bioanalyzer 2100, and measured again with the KAPA Library Quantification kit. Every immunoSEQ 96-well plate was sequenced on a dedicated single-read 150-cycle Illumina NextSeq 550 flow cell. In the original analysis: Because only junctional sequences without quality scores were contained in the immunoSEQ output, filtering matching that applied to full-length reads could not be performed. Sequences were annotated with PyIR, a Python wrapper for IgBLAST v1.9, using IMGT germline references to assign V/J genes and CDR3. Reads were filtered out if the reads had weak V/J assignments (E-value above 1e-6), no CDR3, stop codons, out-of-frame junctions, or ambiguous translated residues. V3J clonotypes were defined by identical inferred V gene, J gene, and CDR3 amino acid sequence. Percentage overlap between repertoires was calculated by dividing the number of shared unique clonotypes by the size of the smaller repertoire. Three approaches were used to assess repertoire richness: RTK rarefaction, the Chao1 estimator, and Recon v2.1 estimates of unobserved clonotypes. Generation probabilities for all TCRbeta clonotypes obtained by the gDNA method from a handful of donors were computed using OLGA. This immuneACCESS table, as held by TCRdb, lists in-frame sequences with V and J called but not all clones. Of the missing ones, under half trace to an unresolved V gene in checked studies; the others have no known cause. The DNA gave D and trimming, while V, J and clone size come from that table. The sample contains nearly 2 million clones, approximately 95% of them found a single time. The biggest ten clones account for more than 0.9% of the sample.

Of note for this clone: The specificity of this receptor is unknown. Base quality data are lacking; no much larger clone is found one base away.

Sequencing input: naive CD8+ T cells sorted from blood. The sample's cell subset or site, from its label and the paper: CD45RA+CCR7+. The receptor was isolated from a young man in good health.

Read as DNA, the sequence is TGTGCCAGCAGCCTGGCCGGGCAGCCCCAGCATTTT. Its amino acids are CASSLAGQPQHF. Recombination connected TRBV14 to TRBJ1-5; too little of a D gene remains to name it. At the junction V is shortened by 4 bases and J by 7 bases, with 8 bases in between. The CDR1 and CDR2 encoded by the germline V gene are SGHDN and FVKESK. The CDR3 starts with the cysteine, ends with the phenylalanine, and has 12 residues. Solely the CDR3 DNA is kept, with 36 bases framed from the first base.